The table lists the clone carrying this T cell receptor (beta chain) with many counts. This sample was included in a study of T cells after yellow fever vaccination. 5'RACE template switching added a universal primer site and UMIs to TCR cDNA. TCRdb called the 5' RACE reads again in MiXCR, with one record for every CDR3 protein. Of 250,000 to 400,000 distinct CDR3 sequences listed, approximately 4% were seen once; the top ten hold around 19%. Germline assignment: CDR1 SEHNR and CDR2 FQNEAQ (reference sequence). The CDR3 extends over 15 amino acids. J lost 0 bases, V lost 2 bases, and 3 bases had no gene match.

Material: PBMCs, obtained 15 days after the yellow fever booster vaccination. This TCR was recovered from a young man who received the YFV17D yellow fever vaccine. The chain links TRBV7-9 to TRBJ2-5; 7 bases are shared with TRBD2. The CDR3 here is CASSLPGGNQETQYF. The DNA for the CDR3 is TGTGCCAGCAGCTTACCGGGGGGAAACCAAGAGACCCAGTACTTC.